Following are 5 T cell receptor beta chains from one sample sequenced in a study of a mutant IDH1 vaccine in newly diagnosed glioma. Sequenced by immunoSEQ multiplex PCR; TCRdb stores in-frame clones only, minus some. The sample comprises some 130,000 clones, around 80% of which are singletons, and 5.5% rests with the top ten. No antigen is known for these receptors. Documented time point: week 11, during vaccination. Every vaccine dose comprised 300 ug of mutant IDH1 20-mer peptide plus topical imiquimod. This sample comprised PBMCs, obtained from a glioma patient whose treatment included an IDH1 peptide vaccine. The receptors were gathered from a man aged 35 to 55 with glioma.

V and J are TRBV4-3 and TRBJ2-3, with 7 bases that match TRBD2. Germline V gene sequence: CDR1 LGHNA, CDR2 YSLEER. The CDR3 has 17 residues. Unmatched junction bases numbered 13, after V lost 1 base and J lost 6 bases. For the CDR3, the DNA is TGCGCCAGCAGCCAAGGACCTAGCGGTAGTTTAGGGGATACGCAGTATTTT. Residues: CASSQGPSGSLGDTQYF.

J is TRBJ2-3 and V is TRBV4-2, with a tentative D call TRBD2 (7 bases). The CDR3 has 17 amino acids. The V gene's germline CDR1 is LGHNA and CDR2 YNFKEQ. The V gene lost 1 base and the J gene lost 0 bases, with 14 bases spanning the gap. CDR3 DNA: TGTGCCAGCAGCCAAGGGGGGCTAGCGGTTAGCACAGATACGCAGTATTTT. Encoded protein: CASSQGGLAVSTDTQYF.

This clone came up a few times. The CDR3 DNA is TGTGCCAGTAGTATACGACAGCTGTCCGGCACTGAAGCTTTCTTT. Its protein is CASSIRQLSGTEAFF. The V and J genes are TRBV19 and TRBJ1-1; perhaps TRBD1 as D (5 bases). Germline lookup yields CDR1 LNHDA and CDR2 SQIVND (reference sequence). The CDR3 extends over 15 amino acids. Trimming pared 2 bases from V and 4 bases from J, leaving 14 bases between.

The rearrangement uses TRBV19 and TRBJ1-1; D is undetermined. Per the germline V gene, CDR1 is LNHDA and CDR2 is SQIVND (reference sequence). Between the trimmed V and J ends, which lost 9 bases and 0 bases, there was a span of 14 bases. This CDR3 is built from 14 residues. CDR3 in DNA: TGTGCCAGCGGACGAAATCGGATGAACACTGAAGCTTTCTTT. It codes for CASGRNRMNTEAFF.

The V gene is TRBV18, the J gene TRBJ2-7, with TRBD1 matching 9 bases. Germline trimming cut 3 bases from V and 3 bases from J; bases unmatched to any gene: 6. The CDR3 totals 15 residues. In germline, CDR1 is KGHSH, CDR2 LQKENI. The CDR3 reads CASSPTGGPFYEQYF. Here the CDR3 DNA reads TGTGCCAGCTCACCGACAGGGGGTCCATTCTACGAGCAGTACTTC.